This T cell receptor beta chain was documented in a study of blood T cell repertoires in COVID-19. Overall study context: Each recovered donor of Cohort 3 presented with two negative PCRs, clearance, or symptom resolution. PBMCs, B-cell-depleted T cells, or T cells were the source of the cDNA or gDNA that made up the material. The samples span acute and convalescent COVID-19 from the United States, Italy and Spain.

The V end lost 7 bases, the J end lost 3 bases, and 13 bases lay between the germline ends. Germline V gene sequence: CDR1 MDHEN, CDR2 SYDVKM. The CDR3 totals 13 residues. Cohorts were based on clinical histories the participants reported. Generated by immunoSEQ multiplex PCR, the TCRdb table keeps only in-frame clones and is missing some. The data hold over 250,000 clones, with about 88% observed a single time. This chain uses TRBV28 with TRBJ2-7; the D gene is possibly TRBD2 (6 bases). Sequencing was carried out using PBMCs or T cells enriched from blood (not recorded which). This TCR came from a woman aged 55-70 years in a cohort exposed to, infected with or recovered from COVID-19 (not recorded which). CDR3 protein: CASISPGLYEQYF. CDR3 sequence (DNA): TGTGCCAGCATTTCCCCGGGACTCTACGAGCAGTACTTC.